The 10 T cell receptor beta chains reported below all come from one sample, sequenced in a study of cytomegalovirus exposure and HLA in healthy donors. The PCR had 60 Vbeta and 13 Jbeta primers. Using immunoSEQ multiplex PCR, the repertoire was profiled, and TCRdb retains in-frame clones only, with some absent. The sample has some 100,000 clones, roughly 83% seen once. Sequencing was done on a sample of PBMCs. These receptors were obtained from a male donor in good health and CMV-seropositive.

The chain's CDR3 is CASSLAGGHTGELFF. CDR3 DNA sequence: TGTGCCAGCAGCTTAGCGGGGGGGCACACCGGGGAGCTGTTTTTT. This chain connects TRBV11-2 to TRBJ2-2, with 8 bases fitting TRBD2. The CDR3 runs 15 residues. Germline V gene sequence: CDR1 SGHAT, CDR2 FQNNGV. The V and J ends lost 1 base and 3 bases, in that order; junction bases with no gene match: 1. Complete variable domain (other parts from reference TRBV11-2 and TRBJ2-2): EAGVAQSPRYKIIEKRQSVAFWCNPISGHATLYWYQQILGQGPKLLIQFQNNGVVDDSQLPKDRFSAERLKGVDSTLKIQPAKLEDSAVYLCASSLAGGHTGELFFGEGSRLTVL.

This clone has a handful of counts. Here the CDR3 reads CASIPGSTGNQPQHF. The CDR3, as DNA: TGTGCCAGTATCCCCGGGAGCACAGGCAATCAGCCCCAGCATTTT. The rearrangement joins TRBV19 to TRBJ1-5; D unresolved. Germline CDR1 LNHDA, CDR2 SQIVND (reference sequence). The CDR3 loop spans 15 amino acids. The V gene lost 7 bases and the J gene lost 2 bases, with 15 bases spanning the gap. The variable domain in full, completed from reference TRBV19 and TRBJ1-5, reads DGGITQSPKYLFRKEGQNVTLSCEQNLNHDAMYWYRQDPGQGLRLIYYSQIVNDFQKGDIAEGYSVSREKKESFPLTVTSAQKNPTAFYLCASIPGSTGNQPQHFGDGTRLSIL.

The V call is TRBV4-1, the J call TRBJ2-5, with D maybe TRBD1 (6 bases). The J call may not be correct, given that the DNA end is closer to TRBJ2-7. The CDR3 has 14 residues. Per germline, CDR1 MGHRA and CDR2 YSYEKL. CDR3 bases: TGCGCCAGCAGCCCGACTACCCCAGGGGACGAGCAGTACTTC. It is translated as CASSPTTPGDEQYF.

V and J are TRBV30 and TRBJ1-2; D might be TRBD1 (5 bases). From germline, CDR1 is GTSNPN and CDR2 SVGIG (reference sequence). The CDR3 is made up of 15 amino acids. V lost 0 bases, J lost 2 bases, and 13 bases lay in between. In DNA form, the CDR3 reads TGTGCCTGGAGTGTACGCGGGAAGGGGAACTATGGCTACACCTTC. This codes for CAWSVRGKGNYGYTF.

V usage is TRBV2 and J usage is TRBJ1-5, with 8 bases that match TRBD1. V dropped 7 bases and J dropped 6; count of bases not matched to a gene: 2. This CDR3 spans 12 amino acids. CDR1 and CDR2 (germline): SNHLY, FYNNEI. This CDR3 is CASNRGGQPQHF. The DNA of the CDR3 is TGTGCCAGCAACAGGGGGGGTCAGCCCCAGCATTTT.

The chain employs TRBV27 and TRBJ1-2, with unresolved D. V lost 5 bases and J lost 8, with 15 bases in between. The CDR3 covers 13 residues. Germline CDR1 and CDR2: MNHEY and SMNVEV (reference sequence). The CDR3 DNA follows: TGTGCCAGCAGTCCAGATGGGTGGAGAGGCTACACCTTC. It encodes CASSPDGWRGYTF.

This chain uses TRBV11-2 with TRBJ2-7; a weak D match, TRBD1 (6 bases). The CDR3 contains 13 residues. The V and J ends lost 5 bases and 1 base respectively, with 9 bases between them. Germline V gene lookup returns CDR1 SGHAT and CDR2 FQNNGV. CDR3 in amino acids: CASSPDRSYEQYF. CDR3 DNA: TGTGCCAGCAGCCCCGACAGGTCCTACGAGCAGTACTTC.

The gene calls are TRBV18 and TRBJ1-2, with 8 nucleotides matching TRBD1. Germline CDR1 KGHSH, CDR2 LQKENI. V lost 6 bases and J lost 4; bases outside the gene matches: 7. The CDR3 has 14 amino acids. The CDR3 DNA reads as TGTGCCAGCTCCCTGGACAGGGCCTCCTATGGCTACACCTTC. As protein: CASSLDRASYGYTF. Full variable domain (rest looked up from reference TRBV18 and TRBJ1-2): NAGVMQNPRHLVRRRGQEARLRCSPMKGHSHVYWYRQLPEEGLKFMVYLQKENIIDESGMPKERFSAEFPKEGPSILRIQQVVRGDSAAYFCASSLDRASYGYTFGSGTRLTVV.

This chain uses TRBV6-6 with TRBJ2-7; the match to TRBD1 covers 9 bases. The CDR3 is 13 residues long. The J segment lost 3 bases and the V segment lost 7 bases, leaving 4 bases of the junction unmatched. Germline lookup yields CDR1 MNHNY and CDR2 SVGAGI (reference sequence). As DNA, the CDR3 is TGTGCCAGCACCCCGACAGGGGGCTACGAGCAGTACTTC. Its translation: CASTPTGGYEQYF.

The CDR3 here is CASSSAGTQRFSPLHF. CDR3 bases: TGCGCCAGCAGCTCCGCGGGGACCCAGCGTTTTTCACCCCTCCACTTT. The rearrangement links TRBV5-1 to TRBJ1-6, with D possibly matching TRBD1 (5 bases). V lost 3 bases and J lost 9, with 19 bases in between. The CDR3 totals 16 residues. From germline, CDR1 is SGHRS and CDR2 YFSETQ. Supplemented by reference TRBV5-1 and TRBJ1-6, the full variable domain reads KAGVTQTPRYLIKTRGQQVTLSCSPISGHRSVSWYQQTPGQGLQFLFEYFSETQRNKGNFPGRFSGRQFSNSRSEMNVSTLELGDSALYLCASSSAGTQRFSPLHFGNGTRLTVT.